This T cell receptor beta chain was found in a study of neurological immune-mediated disorders. Study-level points and caveats: The phylogenetic placement of 18 of 34 multiple sclerosis patients' repertoires in one related-CDR3 cluster constitutes a possible signature. There was no clinical or MRI feature that was associated with the multiple sclerosis repertoire cluster.

CDR1 is MNHEY, CDR2 SVGEGT, per germline. CDR3 size: 15 residues. V dropped 2 bases and J dropped 6; count of bases not matched to a gene: 6. Synthesis of cDNA was carried out by template-switch 5'RACE. The reaction used 10-nucleotide random UMIs. Sequencing runs each generated in excess of 170 million TCR-beta sequences derived from 15-18 subjects. TCRdb analysed the 5' RACE reads with MiXCR anew, one entry per CDR3 protein. The sample has roughly 50,000 distinct CDR3 sequences, 4.5% seen once. This clonotype was seen more than once but under ten times. What it recognizes is unknown. This receptor was obtained from a woman aged 60-70 years with multiple sclerosis. Sequencing used PBMCs. V usage is TRBV6-2 or TRBV6-3 and J usage is TRBJ2-1, with TRBD2 matching over 8 bases. The CDR3 loop reads CASSYTGGTSNEQFF. The CDR3 DNA follows: TGTGCCAGCAGTTACACAGGCGGGACTAGCAATGAGCAGTTCTTC.